Each of the 10 T cell receptor beta chains below was sequenced from the same sample in a study of identical twins. TCRdb analysed the 5' RACE reads with MiXCR anew, one entry per CDR3 protein. The profile shows 1.5 million to 2 million distinct CDR3 sequences, roughly a third of them singletons. Material for sequencing was cord blood. The source is a newborn girl in good health.

This clonotype was seen a few times. V gene TRBV7-9 combines with J gene TRBJ2-5; TRBD2 aligns across 12 bases. Germline V gives CDR1 SEHNR, CDR2 FQNEAQ (reference sequence). The CDR3 loop spans 18 amino acids. The J segment lost 1 base and the V segment lost 5 bases, leaving 11 bases of the junction unmatched. This CDR3 is CASSQMFRTSGIQETQYF. The CDR3 DNA reads TGTGCCAGCAGCCAGATGTTCAGGACTAGCGGGATCCAAGAGACCCAGTACTTC.

The table lists this clonotype with a few counts. The V and J genes are TRBV28 and TRBJ1-5; D remains ambiguous. CDR3 length: 15 amino acids. Germline values: CDR1 MDHEN, CDR2 SYDVKM. Deletions cut 2 bases from V and 0 bases from J, with 8 bases between. CDR3 in amino acids: CASSLRFYSNQPQHF. The CDR3 coding sequence is TGTGCCAGCAGTTTAAGGTTTTATAGCAATCAGCCCCAGCATTTT.

The V gene is TRBV5-4, the J gene TRBJ2-3, with 14 nucleotides matching TRBD2. This CDR3 comprises 19 residues. V trimming: 7 bases; J trimming: 0 bases; junction bases outside the gene matches: 13. Germline V gene data show CDR1 as SGHNT and CDR2 as YYREEE (reference sequence). CDR3 sequence reads: CASSFSTGTSGSSTDTQYF. CDR3 DNA sequence: TGTGCCAGCTCCTTCTCCACCGGGACTAGCGGGAGCAGCACAGATACGCAGTATTTT.

The chain's CDR3 is CASLPSGVTYEQYF. As DNA, the CDR3 is TGTGCCAGCCTCCCTAGCGGGGTTACCTACGAGCAGTACTTC. The V and J genes are TRBV28 and TRBJ2-7, with 9 bases identical to TRBD2. Germline V lookup: CDR1 MDHEN, CDR2 SYDVKM. The CDR3 has 14 amino acids. V dropped 8 bases and J dropped 2; count of bases not matched to a gene: 7. The variable domain in full, completed from reference TRBV28 and TRBJ2-7, reads DVKVTQSSRYLVKRTGEKVFLECVQDMDHENMFWYRQDPGLGLRLIYFSYDVKMKEKGDIPEGYSVSREKKERFSLILESASTNQTSMYLCASLPSGVTYEQYFGPGTRLTVT.

The CDR3, as DNA: TGTGCCAGCAGCTTAGCCCGGTGGGGAGGCTATGGCTACACCTTC. This gives the protein CASSLARWGGYGYTF. The rearrangement uses TRBV7-2 and TRBJ1-2; D is unclear. The CDR3 totals 15 residues. The V end was cut by 0 bases, the J end by 4 bases, with 12 bases between. The germline gives CDR1 SGHTA, CDR2 FQGNSA.

The CDR3, as DNA: TGTGCCAGCAGCCTTTCAGGGAGGACCTACGAGCAGTTCTTC. Translation gives CASSLSGRTYEQFF. This chain connects TRBV7-9 to TRBJ2-1, with a possible D match to TRBD2 (6 bases). Germline values: CDR1 SEHNR, CDR2 FQNEAQ (reference sequence). The V end lost 5 bases, the J end lost 10 bases, and 18 bases lay between the germline ends. The CDR3 is 14 amino acids.

This clonotype was seen a handful of times. The chain joins TRBV7-9 to TRBJ1-1, with D possibly being TRBD1 (5 bases). V was shortened by 2 bases and J by 2 bases, with 27 bases between the two germline ends. This CDR3 spans 20 amino acids. In germline, CDR1 is SEHNR, CDR2 FQNEAQ (reference sequence). The DNA for the CDR3 is TGTGCCAGCAGCTTACTATCGTACAGGTCTGGGATAGGGAACAACACTGAAGCTTTCTTT. As protein: CASSLLSYRSGIGNNTEAFF.

This clonotype was counted ten times or more. The chain uses TRBV27 and TRBJ2-1; 10 positions match TRBD2. J was trimmed by 4 bases and V by 8 bases; bases with no gene match: 2. CDR1 MNHEY and CDR2 SMNVEV come from the germline V gene (reference sequence). There are 13 residues in the CDR3. DNA of the CDR3: TGTGCCAGCGGACTAGCGGCTTACAATGAGCAGTTCTTC. It encodes CASGLAAYNEQFF.

In DNA form, the CDR3 reads TGTGCCAGCAGCTTAGTAGGACACTCCAATCAGCCCCAGCATTTT. This codes for CASSLVGHSNQPQHF. The chain is built from TRBV7-9 and TRBJ1-5; maybe TRBD1 (5 bases). Between the trimmed V and J ends, which lost 1 base and 3 bases, there was a span of 10 bases. CDR1 is SEHNR and CDR2 is FQNEAQ in the germline V gene (reference sequence). This CDR3 is 15 amino acids long.

This clonotype came up a few times. The rearrangement uses TRBV20-1 and TRBJ2-5; 7 bases line up with TRBD2. Germline V CDR1 and CDR2: DFQATT, SNEGSKA (reference sequence). The V segment lost 3 bases and the J segment 5 bases; nucleotides outside the gene matches: 12. CDR3 size: 15 residues. The CDR3 nucleotides are TGCAGTGCTAGTCCGGGAGGCTCTCTGTCGGAGACCCAGTACTTC. Amino acid sequence: CSASPGGSLSETQYF.